This entry lists 26 T cell receptor beta chains sequenced from one sample in a study of control samples from healthy donors and cancer patients. Only in-frame clones appear in the TCRdb table, and some are missing; sequencing was by immunoSEQ multiplex PCR. The table has some 150,000 clones, roughly 94% seen once. Sequenced sample: PBMCs. The receptors were sampled from a man in his sixties with colorectal cancer.

This chain uses TRBV29-1 with TRBJ2-3; D unclear. V lost 5 bases and J lost 1, with 7 bases in between. The germline V gene has CDR1 SQVTM and CDR2 ANQGSEA. The CDR3 loop spans 12 amino acids. CDR3 sequence: CSVSGGTDTQYF. The CDR3 region has the DNA TGCAGCGTTTCTGGGGGCACAGATACGCAGTATTTT.

The chain employs TRBV19 and TRBJ1-1; D is unclear. The CDR3 sequence is 12 residues long. V was clipped by 7 bases and J by 2 bases, with 8 bases between them. From germline, CDR1 is LNHDA and CDR2 SQIVND (reference sequence). CDR3 sequence (DNA): TGTGCCAGTACCCATGGAAACACTGAAGCTTTCTTT. Protein sequence: CASTHGNTEAFF.

This clone has a single count. This chain connects TRBV6-5 to TRBJ2-5, with D perhaps TRBD2 (7 bases). This CDR3 region has 14 residues. CDR1 MNHEY and CDR2 SVGAGI come from the germline V gene. Trimming removed 7 bases from V and 4 bases from J, with 16 bases in between. The CDR3 DNA reads TGTGCCAGCACCCTTGAGGGGGGGGGAGAGACCCAGTACTTC. Protein sequence: CASTLEGGGETQYF.

The J gene is TRBJ1-4, the V gene TRBV6-1; no definite D call. CDR3 size: 14 residues. Germline values: CDR1 MNHNS, CDR2 SASEGT. The V end lost 4 bases, the J end lost 5 bases, and 11 bases lay between the germline ends. This CDR3 reads CASSAAGGNEKLFF. The CDR3 bases are TGTGCCAGCAGTGCCGCAGGAGGAAATGAAAAACTGTTTTTT.

The rearrangement links TRBV6-6 to TRBJ1-2; D ambiguous. V dropped 7 bases and J dropped 4 bases, with 10 bases sitting between them. This CDR3 has 12 amino acids. Germline values: CDR1 MNHNY, CDR2 SVGAGI (reference sequence). CDR3 nucleotides: TGTGCCAGCACCCCGAATAGCTATGGCTACACCTTC. Encoded protein: CASTPNSYGYTF.

CDR3 sequence: CASSLSGLHDEQYF. The DNA for the CDR3 is TGTGCCAGCAGCTTATCAGGTCTCCATGACGAGCAGTACTTC. The genes are TRBV11-3 and TRBJ2-7; no definite D call. Deletions cut 2 bases from V and 5 bases from J, with 13 bases between. The germline gives CDR1 SGHNT, CDR2 YENEEA. The CDR3 loop spans 14 amino acids.

On this clone itself: This same CDR3 is encoded by further DNA sequences in the sample. This chain links TRBV3-1 (or the pseudogene TRBV3-2) with TRBJ2-2; D unresolved. Trimming pared 0 bases from V and 4 bases from J, leaving 3 bases between. The CDR3 is made up of 13 amino acids. The germline CDR1 and CDR2 sequences are LGHDT and YNNKEL (reference sequence). This chain's CDR3 is CASSQDATGELFF. CDR3 in DNA: TGTGCCAGCAGCCAAGACGCCACCGGGGAGCTGTTTTTT.

The CDR3 reads CASSLLDTTYEQYF. DNA for the CDR3: TGCGCCAGCAGCCTACTCGACACGACGTACGAGCAGTACTTC. The V call is TRBV4-1, the J call TRBJ2-7; D gene unclear. This CDR3 region has 14 residues. Germline CDR1 is MGHRA and CDR2 is YSYEKL. Trimming left V 4 bases short and J 4 bases short, with 14 bases between.

J is TRBJ2-7 and V is TRBV3-1 (or the pseudogene TRBV3-2); no clear D. This CDR3 is built from 11 residues. Trimming took off 2 bases at V and 5 bases at J, with 4 bases between the two ends. Germline V gene lookup returns CDR1 LGHDT and CDR2 YNNKEL (reference sequence). Here the CDR3 DNA reads TGTGCCAGCAGCCAATTGGACGAGCAGTACTTC. Translating gives CASSQLDEQYF.

The chain carries TRBV6-5 and TRBJ1-1; TRBD1 matches 8 bases. The CDR3 sequence is 14 residues long. The germline V gene has CDR1 MNHEY and CDR2 SVGAGI. The J segment lost 1 base and the V segment lost 7 bases, leaving 5 bases of the junction unmatched. As DNA, the CDR3 is TGTGCCAGCATCCCCGGGACAGGGAACACTGAAGCTTTCTTT. Translated: CASIPGTGNTEAFF.

V is TRBV21-1 and J is TRBJ1-5. TRBV21-1 has pseudogene status. The CDR3 has 11 amino acids. The CDR3 loop is CARRVNQPQHF. The DNA of the CDR3 is TGTGCCAGGAGGGTCAATCAGCCCCAGCATTTT.

The rearrangement joins TRBV4-2 to TRBJ2-7, with 8 bases fitting TRBD1. Germline values: CDR1 LGHNA, CDR2 YNFKEQ. This CDR3 region has 16 residues. The V and J ends lost 0 bases and 0 bases, in that order; junction bases with no gene match: 4. For the CDR3, the DNA is TGTGCCAGCAGCCAAGAATGGGACAGGAGCTCCTACGAGCAGTACTTC. The encoded protein is CASSQEWDRSSYEQYF.

The chain links TRBV30 to TRBJ1-6; no reliable D call. The CDR3 is made up of 16 amino acids. Between the trimmed V and J ends, which lost 1 base and 9 bases, there was a span of 19 bases. CDR1 is GTSNPN, CDR2 SVGIG, per germline (reference sequence). The CDR3 nucleotides are TGTGCCTGGAGTGCGACGGGTATCTCAGTATTTTCACCCCTCCACTTT. It encodes CAWSATGISVFSPLHF.

This chain connects TRBV6-5 to TRBJ1-1; 10 positions match TRBD1. The CDR3 is made up of 14 amino acids. Germline CDR1 reads MNHEY; CDR2 reads SVGAGI. J lost 5 bases, V lost 6 bases, and 6 bases had no gene match. The CDR3: CASRTGGARTEAFF. In DNA, the CDR3 is TGTGCCAGCAGGACAGGGGGCGCGAGGACTGAAGCTTTCTTT.

The rearrangement uses TRBV7-2 and TRBJ1-3; TRBD1 agrees at 9 bases. Germline values: CDR1 SGHTA, CDR2 FQGNSA. The CDR3 is 16 residues long. Trimming cost V 7 bases and J 2 bases; bases outside gene matches: 9. CDR3 residues: CASNRQGVLAGNTIYF. CDR3 DNA: TGTGCCAGCAACAGACAGGGGGTACTTGCTGGAAACACCATATATTTT.

The chain couples TRBV15 to TRBJ2-7, with D uncertain. Per germline, CDR1 LNHNV and CDR2 YYDKDF (reference sequence). The CDR3 is 14 amino acids. With 6 bases removed from V and 2 bases from J, the gap between germline ends came to 14 bases. The CDR3 sequence is CATRNPGSTYEQYF. The CDR3 DNA sequence: TGTGCCACCAGAAATCCGGGTTCCACCTACGAGCAGTACTTC. Full variable domain (missing parts from reference TRBV15 and TRBJ2-7): DAMVIQNPRYQVTQFGKPVTLSCSQTLNHNVMYWYQQKSSQAPKLLFHYYDKDFNNEADTPDNFQSRRPNTSFCFLDIRSPGLGDTAMYLCATRNPGSTYEQYFGPGTRLTVT.

The chain joins TRBV15 to TRBJ1-5; D is possibly TRBD1 (6 bases). Per the germline V gene, CDR1 is LNHNV and CDR2 is YYDKDF (reference sequence). Trimming removed 1 base from V and 3 bases from J, with 10 bases in between. This CDR3 contains 15 residues. CDR3 in amino acids: CATSRGGQVNQPQHF. The CDR3 DNA reads TGTGCCACCAGCAGAGGGGGGCAGGTCAATCAGCCCCAGCATTTT. Looking up the rest from reference TRBV15 and TRBJ1-5 gives the full variable domain: DAMVIQNPRYQVTQFGKPVTLSCSQTLNHNVMYWYQQKSSQAPKLLFHYYDKDFNNEADTPDNFQSRRPNTSFCFLDIRSPGLGDTAMYLCATSRGGQVNQPQHFGDGTRLSIL.

This clone was observed a single time. The J gene is TRBJ2-3, the V gene TRBV5-1, with D maybe TRBD2 (5 bases). This CDR3 is 15 amino acids long. With 3 bases removed from V and 3 bases from J, the gap between germline ends came to 14 bases. Germline V lookup: CDR1 SGHRS, CDR2 YFSETQ. The CDR3 loop reads CASSSSGIGTDTQYF. Written as DNA, the CDR3 is TGCGCCAGCAGCTCGAGCGGTATCGGTACAGATACGCAGTATTTT.

DNA for the CDR3: TGTGCCAGCAGTGGAGGGACAGGGCCAAACCAGCCCCAGCATTTT. Protein sequence: CASSGGTGPNQPQHF. V is TRBV2 and J is TRBJ1-5; 9 bases align to TRBD1. CDR3 length: 15 residues. Per the germline V gene, CDR1 is SNHLY and CDR2 is FYNNEI. Trimming removed 4 bases from V and 7 bases from J; junction bases left unmatched: 8. Full variable domain (remainder filled in from reference TRBV2 and TRBJ1-5): EPEVTQTPSHQVTQMGQEVILRCVPISNHLYFYWYRQILGQKVEFLVSFYNNEISEKSEIFDDQFSVERPDGSNFTLKIRSTKLEDSAMYFCASSGGTGPNQPQHFGDGTRLSIL.

The chain has TRBV9 and TRBJ2-7; a weak D match, TRBD2 (5 bases). The CDR3 loop spans 14 amino acids. Trimming shortened V by 0 bases and J by 2 bases, and 9 bases separated the two germline ends. Germline CDR1 and CDR2: SGDLS and YYNGEE. CDR3 nucleotides: TGTGCCAGCAGCGTAGGGATGAGGGCCTACGAGCAGTACTTC. This codes for CASSVGMRAYEQYF.

This chain links TRBV12-3 or TRBV12-4 with TRBJ1-1; D might be TRBD1 (5 bases). The CDR3 loop spans 13 amino acids. The V end was cut by 4 bases, the J end by 9 bases, with 15 bases between. The CDR3 loop reads CASSSPLQVKAFF. The CDR3 DNA reads TGTGCCAGCAGTTCCCCCCTACAGGTGAAAGCTTTCTTT.

J is TRBJ2-7 and V is TRBV28, with 9 bases aligning to TRBD2. With V trimmed by 3 bases and J by 0 bases, 3 bases remained unmatched. The germline CDR1 and CDR2 sequences are MDHEN and SYDVKM. The CDR3 covers 15 residues. The CDR3 nucleotides read TGTGCCAGCAGTTTGACTAGCGGCAGCTCCTACGAGCAGTACTTC. It yields the protein CASSLTSGSSYEQYF.

The sample holds a few counts of this clone. This chain uses TRBV5-4 with TRBJ1-6; the D gene is possibly TRBD1 (6 bases). V gave up 1 base and J gave up 10 bases, with 12 bases separating them. The CDR3 length is 14 residues. CDR1 and CDR2 from the germline V gene are SGHNT and YYREEE (reference sequence). The DNA for the CDR3 is TGTGCCAGCAGCTTGTTCGGTACAGGGTCACCCCTCCACTTT. It translates to CASSLFGTGSPLHF.

Details on this clone: At one end, the junction sequence differs from germline, possibly due to a read error. CDR3 coding DNA: TGTGCCAGCTCCCCACCCTTGGGACAGGGGGATTACGAGCAGTACTTC. This codes for CASSPPLGQGDYEQYF. V and J are TRBV18 and TRBJ2-7, with TRBD1 matching 11 bases. Germline CDR1 KGHSH, CDR2 LQKENI. The CDR3 spans 16 residues.

V gene TRBV7-2 combines with J gene TRBJ1-2, with 11 bases that match TRBD1. Per the germline V gene, CDR1 is SGHTA and CDR2 is FQGNSA. Trimming took 1 base from V and 4 from J; bases not matched to a gene: 5. The CDR3 is 16 residues long. CDR3 nucleotide sequence: TGTGCCAGCAGCTTAGGGGGACAGGGGGGAATCTATGGCTACACCTTC. This gives the protein CASSLGGQGGIYGYTF.

The chain carries TRBV5-1 and TRBJ1-1; TRBD1 might be the D (6 bases). The germline CDR1 and CDR2 sequences are SGHRS and YFSETQ. V lost 4 bases to trimming and J lost 0 bases, with 13 bases between them. The CDR3 runs to 15 residues. The CDR3 spells CASSQTRGMNTEAFF. CDR3 coding DNA: TGCGCCAGCAGCCAGACCAGGGGAATGAACACTGAAGCTTTCTTT.